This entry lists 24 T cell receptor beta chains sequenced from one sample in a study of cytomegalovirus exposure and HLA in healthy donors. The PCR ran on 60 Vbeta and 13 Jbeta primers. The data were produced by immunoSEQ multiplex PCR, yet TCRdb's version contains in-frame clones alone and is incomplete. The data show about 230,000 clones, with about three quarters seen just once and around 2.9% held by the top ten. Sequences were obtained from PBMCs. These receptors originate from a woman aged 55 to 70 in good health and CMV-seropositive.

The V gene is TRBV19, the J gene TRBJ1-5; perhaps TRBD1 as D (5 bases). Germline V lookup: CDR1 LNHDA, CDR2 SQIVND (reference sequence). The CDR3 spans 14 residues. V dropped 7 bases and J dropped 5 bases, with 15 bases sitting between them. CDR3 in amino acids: CASIGGGGDQPQHF. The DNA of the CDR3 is TGTGCCAGTATAGGTGGGGGGGGAGATCAGCCCCAGCATTTT.

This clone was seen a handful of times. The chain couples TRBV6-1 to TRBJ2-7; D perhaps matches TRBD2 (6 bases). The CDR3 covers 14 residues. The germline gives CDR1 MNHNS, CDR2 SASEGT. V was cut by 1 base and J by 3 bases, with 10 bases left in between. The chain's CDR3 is CASSEGPAGYEQYF. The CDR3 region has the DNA TGTGCCAGCAGTGAAGGCCCAGCGGGCTACGAGCAGTACTTC.

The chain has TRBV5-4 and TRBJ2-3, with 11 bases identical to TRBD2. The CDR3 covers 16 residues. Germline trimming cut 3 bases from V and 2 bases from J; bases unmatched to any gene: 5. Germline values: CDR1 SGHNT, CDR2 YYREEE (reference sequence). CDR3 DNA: TGTGCCAGCAGCTCGAGACTAGCGGGAACCACAGATACGCAGTATTTT. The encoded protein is CASSSRLAGTTDTQYF.

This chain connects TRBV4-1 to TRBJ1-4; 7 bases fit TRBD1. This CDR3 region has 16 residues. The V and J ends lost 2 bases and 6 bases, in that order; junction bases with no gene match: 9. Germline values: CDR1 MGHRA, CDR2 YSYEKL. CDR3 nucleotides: TGCGCCAGCAGCCAATCCACAGGGGCAAGTGATGAAAAACTGTTTTTT. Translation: CASSQSTGASDEKLFF.

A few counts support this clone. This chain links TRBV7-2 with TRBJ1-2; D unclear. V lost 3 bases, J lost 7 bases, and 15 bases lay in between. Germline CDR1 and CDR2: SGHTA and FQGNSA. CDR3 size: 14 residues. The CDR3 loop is CASSFDRGSGGYTF. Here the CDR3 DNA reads TGTGCCAGCAGCTTTGATCGGGGTTCGGGTGGCTACACCTTC.

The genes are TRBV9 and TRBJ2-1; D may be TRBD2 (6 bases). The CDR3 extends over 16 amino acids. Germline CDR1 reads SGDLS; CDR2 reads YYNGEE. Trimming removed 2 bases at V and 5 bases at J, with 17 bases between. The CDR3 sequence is CASSVGPGAPDNEQFF. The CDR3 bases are TGTGCCAGCAGCGTCGGCCCGGGAGCTCCGGACAATGAGCAGTTCTTC.

The CDR3 region is CASSQELASNEQFF. The CDR3 DNA sequence: TGCGCCAGCAGCCAAGAGCTAGCGTCAAATGAGCAGTTCTTC. V and J are TRBV4-3 and TRBJ2-1, with a possible D match to TRBD2 (6 bases). Germline CDR1 is LGHNA and CDR2 is YSLEER. The CDR3 spans 14 residues. V was pared by 0 bases and J by 7 bases, with 10 bases between.

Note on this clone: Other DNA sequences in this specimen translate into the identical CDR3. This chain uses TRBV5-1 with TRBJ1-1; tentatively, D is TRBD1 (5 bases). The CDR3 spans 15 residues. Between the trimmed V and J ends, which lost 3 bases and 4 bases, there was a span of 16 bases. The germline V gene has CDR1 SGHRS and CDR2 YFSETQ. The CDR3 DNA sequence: TGCGCCAGCAGCTGGACCCTGGACACCATCACTGAAGCTTTCTTT. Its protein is CASSWTLDTITEAFF.

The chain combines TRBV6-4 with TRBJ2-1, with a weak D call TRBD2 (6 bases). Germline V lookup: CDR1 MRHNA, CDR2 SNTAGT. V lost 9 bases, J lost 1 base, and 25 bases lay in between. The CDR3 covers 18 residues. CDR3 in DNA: TGTGCCAGTCGCCGGTCACGGGAGTTCCTAAGGTCCTACAATGAGCAGTTCTTC. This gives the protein CASRRSREFLRSYNEQFF.

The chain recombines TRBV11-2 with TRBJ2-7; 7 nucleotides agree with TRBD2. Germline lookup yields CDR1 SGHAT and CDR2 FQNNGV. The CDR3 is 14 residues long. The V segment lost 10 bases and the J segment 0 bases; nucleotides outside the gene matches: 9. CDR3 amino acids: CANTGGGVSYEQYF. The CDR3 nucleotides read TGTGCCAACACGGGGGGTGGGGTCTCCTACGAGCAGTACTTC. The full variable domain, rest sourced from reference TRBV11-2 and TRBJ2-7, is EAGVAQSPRYKIIEKRQSVAFWCNPISGHATLYWYQQILGQGPKLLIQFQNNGVVDDSQLPKDRFSAERLKGVDSTLKIQPAKLEDSAVYLCANTGGGVSYEQYFGPGTRLTVT.

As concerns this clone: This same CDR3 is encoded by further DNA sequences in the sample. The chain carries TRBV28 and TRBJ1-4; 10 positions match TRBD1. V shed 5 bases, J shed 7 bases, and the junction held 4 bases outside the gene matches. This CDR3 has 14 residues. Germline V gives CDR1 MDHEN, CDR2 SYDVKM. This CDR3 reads CASSLDRGREKLFF. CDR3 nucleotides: TGTGCCAGCAGTCTTGACAGGGGGCGTGAAAAACTGTTTTTT.

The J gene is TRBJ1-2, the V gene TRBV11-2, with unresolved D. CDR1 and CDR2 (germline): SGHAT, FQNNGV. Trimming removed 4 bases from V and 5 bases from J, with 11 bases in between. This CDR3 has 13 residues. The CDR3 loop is CASSSPRQYGYTF. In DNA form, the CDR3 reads TGTGCCAGCAGCTCCCCCAGGCAGTATGGCTACACCTTC. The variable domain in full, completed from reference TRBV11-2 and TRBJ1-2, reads EAGVAQSPRYKIIEKRQSVAFWCNPISGHATLYWYQQILGQGPKLLIQFQNNGVVDDSQLPKDRFSAERLKGVDSTLKIQPAKLEDSAVYLCASSSPRQYGYTFGSGTRLTVV.

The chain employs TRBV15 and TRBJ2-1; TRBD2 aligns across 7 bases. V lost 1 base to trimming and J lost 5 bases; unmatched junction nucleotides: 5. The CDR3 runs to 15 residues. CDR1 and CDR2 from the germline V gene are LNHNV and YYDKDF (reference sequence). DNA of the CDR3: TGTGCCACCAGCAGAGGGGGGGGTCTCGACAATGAGCAGTTCTTC. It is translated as CATSRGGGLDNEQFF.

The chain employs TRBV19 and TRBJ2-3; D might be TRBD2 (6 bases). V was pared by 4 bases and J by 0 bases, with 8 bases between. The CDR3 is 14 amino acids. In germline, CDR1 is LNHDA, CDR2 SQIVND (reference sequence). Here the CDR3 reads CASSTSGSTDTQYF. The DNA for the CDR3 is TGTGCCAGTAGTACAAGCGGGAGCACAGATACGCAGTATTTT.

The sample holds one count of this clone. The CDR3: CASSSPGQNGYTF. CDR3 DNA sequence: TGTGCCAGCAGTTCCCCCGGACAGAACGGCTACACCTTC. V gene TRBV28 combines with J gene TRBJ1-2; the D gene is possibly TRBD1 (6 bases). The CDR3 is 13 amino acids. Trimming pared 4 bases from V and 8 bases from J, leaving 14 bases between. Germline loops: CDR1 MDHEN, CDR2 SYDVKM.

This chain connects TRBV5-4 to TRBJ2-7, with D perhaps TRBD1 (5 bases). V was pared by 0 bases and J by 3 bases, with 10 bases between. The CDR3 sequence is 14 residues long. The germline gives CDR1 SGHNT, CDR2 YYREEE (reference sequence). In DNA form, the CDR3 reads TGTGCCAGCAGCTTGGTAGGGGTTAACTACGAGCAGTACTTC. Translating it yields CASSLVGVNYEQYF.

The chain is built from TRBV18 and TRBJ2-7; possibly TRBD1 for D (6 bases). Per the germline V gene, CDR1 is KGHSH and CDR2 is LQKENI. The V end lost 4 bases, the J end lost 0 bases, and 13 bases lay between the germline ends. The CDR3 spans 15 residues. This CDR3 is CASSRTALSSYEQYF. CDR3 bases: TGTGCCAGCTCACGGACAGCCCTAAGCTCCTACGAGCAGTACTTC.

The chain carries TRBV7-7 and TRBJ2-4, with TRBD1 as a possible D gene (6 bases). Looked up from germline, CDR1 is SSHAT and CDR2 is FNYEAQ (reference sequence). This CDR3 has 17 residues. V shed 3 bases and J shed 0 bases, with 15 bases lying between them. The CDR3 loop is CASSFRTEELAKNIQYF. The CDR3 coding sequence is TGTGCCAGCAGCTTCCGGACAGAGGAGCTAGCCAAAAACATTCAGTACTTC.

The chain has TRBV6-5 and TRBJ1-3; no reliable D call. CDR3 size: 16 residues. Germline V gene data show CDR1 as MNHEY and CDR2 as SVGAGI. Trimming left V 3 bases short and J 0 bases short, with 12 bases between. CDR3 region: CASSYNLLSSGNTIYF. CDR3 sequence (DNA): TGTGCCAGCAGTTATAACCTTTTGAGCTCTGGAAACACCATATATTTT.

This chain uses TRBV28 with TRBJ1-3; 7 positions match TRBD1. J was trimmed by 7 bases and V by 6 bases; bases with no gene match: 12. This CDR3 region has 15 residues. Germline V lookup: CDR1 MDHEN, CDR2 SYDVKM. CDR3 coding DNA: TGTGCCAGCAGGGAGACAGGGCGATTGTTGAACACCATATATTTT. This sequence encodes CASRETGRLLNTIYF.

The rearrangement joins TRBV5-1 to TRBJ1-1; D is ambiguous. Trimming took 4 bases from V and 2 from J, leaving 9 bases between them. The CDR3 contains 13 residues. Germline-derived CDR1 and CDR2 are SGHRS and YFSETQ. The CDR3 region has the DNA TGCGCCAGCAGCCTATCTAGTAACACTGAAGCTTTCTTT. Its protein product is CASSLSSNTEAFF.

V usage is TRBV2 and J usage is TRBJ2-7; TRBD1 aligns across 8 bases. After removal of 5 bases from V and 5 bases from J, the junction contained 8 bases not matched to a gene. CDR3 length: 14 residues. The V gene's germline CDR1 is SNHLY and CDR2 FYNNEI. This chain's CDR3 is CASSYMTGDDEQYF. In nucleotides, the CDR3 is TGTGCCAGCAGTTACATGACAGGGGACGACGAGCAGTACTTC.

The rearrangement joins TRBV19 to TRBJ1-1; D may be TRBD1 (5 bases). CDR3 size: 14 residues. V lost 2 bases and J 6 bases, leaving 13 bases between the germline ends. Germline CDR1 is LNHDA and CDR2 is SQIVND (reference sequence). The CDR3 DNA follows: TGTGCCAGTAGTATACGGGGGATGGGGGCTGAAGCTTTCTTT. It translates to CASSIRGMGAEAFF.

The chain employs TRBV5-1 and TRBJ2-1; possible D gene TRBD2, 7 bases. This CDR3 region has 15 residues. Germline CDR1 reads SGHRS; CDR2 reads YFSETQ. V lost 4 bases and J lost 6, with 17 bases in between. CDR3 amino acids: CASSSGGGGGNEQFF. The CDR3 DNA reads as TGCGCCAGCAGCAGCGGCGGGGGAGGGGGCAATGAGCAGTTCTTC.